Below are 19 T cell receptor beta chains sequenced from a single sample in a study of blood T cells in healthy people across ages. Next came a second PCR, run for about 7 to 12 cycles, which used a sample-barcoded 5' primer along with a J-beta primer mix. TCRdb used MiXCR to reprocess the 5' RACE reads, holding one entry per CDR3 protein. Among about 650,000 distinct CDR3 sequences listed, more than 45% were seen once. Sequencing was done on a sample of blood. These receptors were collected from an elderly woman in good health.

This chain connects TRBV7-9 to TRBJ2-4, with TRBD1 identical over 7 bases. The ends lost 1 base at V and 2 bases at J; junction bases unmatched: 5. This CDR3 spans 16 amino acids. Germline V CDR1 and CDR2: SEHNR, FQNEAQ (reference sequence). CDR3 sequence reads: CASSLVTGFSKNIQYF. The DNA for the CDR3 is TGTGCCAGCAGCTTAGTGACAGGGTTCTCCAAAAACATTCAGTACTTC.

The chain recombines TRBV7-2 with TRBJ2-7; TRBD1 aligns across 8 bases. This CDR3 contains 19 residues. In germline, CDR1 is SGHTA, CDR2 FQGNSA. V gave up 2 bases and J gave up 0 bases; unmatched junction bases: 15. The CDR3 sequence is CASSLQGGTGVKFSYEQYF. For the CDR3, the DNA is TGTGCCAGCAGCTTACAGGGCGGGACAGGAGTTAAATTCTCCTACGAGCAGTACTTC. Using reference TRBV7-2 and TRBJ2-7 for the parts outside the CDR3, the full variable domain is GAGVSQSPSNKVTEKGKDVELRCDPISGHTALYWYRQSLGQGLEFLIYFQGNSAPDKSGLPSDRFSAERTGGSVSTLTIQRTQQEDSAVYLCASSLQGGTGVKFSYEQYFGPGTRLTVT.

V is TRBV28 and J is TRBJ2-5; TRBD2 agrees at 8 bases. The CDR3 totals 15 residues. Looked up from germline, CDR1 is MDHEN and CDR2 is SYDVKM. With V trimmed by 6 bases and J by 6 bases, 12 bases remained unmatched. The CDR3 DNA is TGTGCCAGCAGCCCCGGAGGCGGGGGGCGGAAGACCCAGTACTTC. It codes for CASSPGGGGRKTQYF.

This clonotype showed up just a few times. The genes are TRBV18 and TRBJ2-2; D remains unclear. The CDR3 spans 15 residues. The V and J ends lost 1 base and 5 bases respectively, with 11 bases between them. Germline V gives CDR1 KGHSH, CDR2 LQKENI. CDR3 region: CASSPRAEFTGELFF. Here the CDR3 DNA reads TGTGCCAGCTCACCACGGGCAGAATTTACCGGGGAGCTGTTTTTT.

Only a few counts were recorded for this clonotype. The J gene is TRBJ2-7, the V gene TRBV2, with TRBD1 as a possible D gene (6 bases). In germline, CDR1 is SNHLY, CDR2 FYNNEI. V was trimmed by 2 bases and J by 0 bases, leaving 11 bases between them. The CDR3 contains 15 residues. CDR3 nucleotides: TGTGCCAGCAGTGAATACAGGGCCAGCTCCTACGAGCAGTACTTC. It yields the protein CASSEYRASSYEQYF.

This CDR3 is CASSPSGSQYF. The CDR3 DNA reads as TGTGCCAGCAGCCCCAGCGGTTCCCAGTACTTC. V gene TRBV7-2 combines with J gene TRBJ2-5; a possible D gene is TRBD2 (5 bases). This CDR3 is 11 amino acids long. Trimming pared 5 bases from V and 9 bases from J, leaving 10 bases between. The germline V gene encodes CDR1 SGHTA and CDR2 FQGNSA.

The chain uses TRBV20-1 and TRBJ2-7; D ambiguous. Germline CDR1 DFQATT, CDR2 SNEGSKA (reference sequence). Trimming took 6 bases from V and 3 from J, leaving 12 bases between them. There are 12 residues in the CDR3. The CDR3 nucleotides are TGCAGTGCACCCACCAATAGCTACGAGCAGTACTTC. It specifies CSAPTNSYEQYF.

This chain connects TRBV10-3 to TRBJ2-6, with 12 bases matching TRBD1. The germline CDR1 and CDR2 sequences are ENHRY and SYGVKD. J lost 0 bases, V lost 6 bases, and 12 bases had no gene match. The CDR3 length is 20 residues. The CDR3 reads CAIRGGQGAVLNSGANVLTF. In DNA, the CDR3 is TGTGCCATCAGGGGGGGACAGGGGGCGGTGCTAAACTCTGGGGCCAACGTCCTGACTTTC.

This chain connects TRBV11-2 to TRBJ2-7; the D is unclear. The germline V gene encodes CDR1 SGHAT and CDR2 FQNNGV. Between the trimmed V and J ends, which lost 1 base and 2 bases, there was a span of 9 bases. The CDR3 has 14 residues. The CDR3 loop is CASSLGRKPYEQYF. CDR3 nucleotide sequence: TGTGCCAGCAGCTTAGGTCGGAAACCCTACGAGCAGTACTTC.

With regard to this clonotype: A single base separates this from a much larger clone, so it may be a read error. CDR3 bases: TGTGCCATCAGTGAGGGCGGGTTTAAAGCCTACGAGCGGTACTTC. This translates into CAISEGGFKAYERYF. The genes are TRBV10-3 and TRBJ2-7; a possible D gene is TRBD2 (5 bases). Germline CDR1 and CDR2: ENHRY and SYGVKD. This CDR3 contains 15 residues.

This clonotype occurred many times. The V call is TRBV30, the J call TRBJ2-7, with 10 positions matching TRBD1. The trim removed 3 bases at V and 2 bases at J, leaving 7 bases unmatched. The CDR3 has 15 residues. The V gene's germline CDR1 is GTSNPN and CDR2 SVGIG (reference sequence). This chain's CDR3 is CAWRWPGQGTYEQYF. The CDR3 DNA reads as TGTGCCTGGAGATGGCCGGGACAGGGGACCTACGAGCAGTACTTC.

The sample holds many counts of this clonotype. CDR3 protein: CASTDNPNTEAFF. CDR3 in DNA: TGTGCCAGCACCGACAACCCGAACACTGAAGCTTTCTTT. The rearrangement joins TRBV27 to TRBJ1-1; D remains ambiguous. The length of the CDR3 is 13 residues. The V end lost 7 bases, the J end lost 1 base, and 10 bases lay between the germline ends. Germline values: CDR1 MNHEY, CDR2 SMNVEV (reference sequence).

J is TRBJ1-4 and V is TRBV4-2; D uncertain. The CDR3 runs 19 residues. The V gene's germline CDR1 is LGHNA and CDR2 YNFKEQ. V shed 0 bases and J shed 8 bases, with 25 bases lying between them. The CDR3 nucleotides read TGTGCCAGCAGCCAAGATCCCTTTGCCTATTCTGAAGAGGAGGAAAAACTGTTTTTT. Translating gives CASSQDPFAYSEEEEKLFF.

The V and J genes are TRBV6-6 and TRBJ2-3; tentative D call: TRBD1 (8 bases). Germline loops: CDR1 MNHNY, CDR2 SVGAGI (reference sequence). The V and J ends lost 5 bases and 6 bases respectively, with 21 bases between them. The CDR3 spans 16 residues. CDR3 protein: CASSAYHPQGGDTQYF. The DNA of the CDR3 is TGTGCCAGCAGTGCCTACCATCCACAGGGGGGGGATACGCAGTATTTT.

About this clonotype: A junction end diverges from the germline sequence, so it may reflect a read error. The CDR3 DNA sequence: TGTGCCGGCTCTCGGACAGGGGCCTACGAGCAGTACTTC. Translated, it gives CAGSRTGAYEQYF. This rearrangement joins TRBV18 to TRBJ2-5; 9 bases match TRBD1. The DNA end is a closer match to TRBJ2-7, so the J assignment may be wrong. This CDR3 is 13 amino acids long. Germline V CDR1 and CDR2: KGHSH, LQKENI.

The chain employs TRBV6-2 or TRBV6-3 and TRBJ2-3, with D possibly matching TRBD2 (6 bases). The V end was cut by 1 base, the J end by 5 bases, with 13 bases between. CDR1 and CDR2 from the germline V gene are MNHEY and SVGEGT. This CDR3 region has 15 residues. The CDR3, as DNA: TGTGCCAGCAGTTACTTCCCGGGGGTAGAAGATACGCAGTATTTT. Amino acid sequence: CASSYFPGVEDTQYF.

The chain links TRBV7-9 to TRBJ2-1; D gene ambiguous. V lost 2 bases to trimming and J lost 10 bases, with 18 bases between them. The germline V gene encodes CDR1 SEHNR and CDR2 FQNEAQ (reference sequence). The CDR3 runs 15 residues. CDR3 sequence: CASSLPSLSPGEQFF. The DNA of the CDR3 is TGTGCCAGCAGCTTACCCTCGCTTAGCCCTGGCGAGCAGTTCTTC.

CDR3 sequence reads: CASSFFGLAGSIPTDTQYF. CDR3 coding DNA: TGCGCCAGCAGCTTTTTCGGACTAGCGGGGTCCATACCAACAGATACGCAGTATTTT. The J gene is TRBJ2-3, the V gene TRBV5-1; 12 bases align to TRBD2. The CDR3 is 19 amino acids. Germline CDR1 reads SGHRS; CDR2 reads YFSETQ. V shed 2 bases, J shed 3 bases, and the junction held 13 bases outside the gene matches.

CDR3 bases: TGCGCCAGCAGCTTGGACCGTCTTGGGACCAGCCGGATGAATGAGCAGTTCTTC. The encoded protein is CASSLDRLGTSRMNEQFF. V and J are TRBV5-1 and TRBJ2-1, with D perhaps TRBD1 or TRBD2 (5 bases each). The germline CDR1 and CDR2 sequences are SGHRS and YFSETQ. CDR3 size: 18 residues. V was pared by 0 bases and J by 7 bases, with 23 bases between.